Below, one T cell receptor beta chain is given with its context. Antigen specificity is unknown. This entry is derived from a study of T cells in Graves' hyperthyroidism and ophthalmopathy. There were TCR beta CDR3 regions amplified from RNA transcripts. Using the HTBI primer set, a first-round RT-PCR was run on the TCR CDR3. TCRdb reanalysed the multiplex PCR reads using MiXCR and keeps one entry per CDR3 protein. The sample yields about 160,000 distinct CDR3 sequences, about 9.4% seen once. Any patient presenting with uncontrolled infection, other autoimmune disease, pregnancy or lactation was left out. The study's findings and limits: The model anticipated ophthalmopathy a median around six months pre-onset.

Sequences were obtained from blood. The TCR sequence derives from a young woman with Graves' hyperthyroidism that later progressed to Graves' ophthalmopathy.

The CDR3 sequence: CSARDRGGNSPLHF. The CDR3 bases are TGCAGTGCTAGAGATCGGGGAGGTAATTCACCCCTCCACTTT. The chain employs TRBV20-1 and TRBJ1-6; D not certain. V lost 0 bases, J lost 6 bases, and 9 bases lay in between. The CDR3 has 14 residues. CDR1 is DFQATT and CDR2 is SNEGSKA in the germline V gene (reference sequence).